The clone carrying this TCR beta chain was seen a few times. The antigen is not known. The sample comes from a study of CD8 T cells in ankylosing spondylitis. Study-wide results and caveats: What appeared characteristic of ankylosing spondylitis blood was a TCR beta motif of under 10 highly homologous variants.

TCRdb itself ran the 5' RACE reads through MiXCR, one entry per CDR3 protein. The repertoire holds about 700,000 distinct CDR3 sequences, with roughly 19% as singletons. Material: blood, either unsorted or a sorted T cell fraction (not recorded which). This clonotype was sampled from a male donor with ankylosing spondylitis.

CDR3 bases: TGTGCCAGCAGCTCGGCGAACAGGGGGCACCGCTACGAGCAGTACTTC. Translating gives CASSSANRGHRYEQYF. The gene calls are TRBV7-9 and TRBJ2-7, with 9 positions matching TRBD1. The junction had 10 bases not matched to a gene; V was cut back by 4 bases and J by 3 bases. The germline V gene has CDR1 SEHNR and CDR2 FQNEAQ (reference sequence). The CDR3 has 16 residues.